Listed here are 23 T cell receptor beta chains from one sample, sequenced in a study of T cell clones after liver transplantation (dated by TCRdb to about 2019). Libraries were prepared through the immunoSEQ multiplex PCR assay. TCRdb carries this immuneACCESS record with in-frame sequences only. Its versions omit some clonotypes, under half of them owing to an unresolved V gene in the studies checked, with the rest unexplained. For this sample there are tens of thousands of clones; around four fifths appear just once. The ten largest account for 2.8% of the sample. Sequenced material: CD4+ T cells from blood, taken at the 22-month timepoint. The receptors were sampled from a human patient who received a liver transplant. The graft donor may be the source of some T cells after a transplant.

This chain connects TRBV25-1 to TRBJ2-2; 7 bases line up with TRBD1. The germline gives CDR1 MGHDK, CDR2 SYGVNS. After removal of 7 bases from V and 6 bases from J, the junction contained 11 bases not matched to a gene. The CDR3 has 15 amino acids. CDR3: CASKRQGSRAGELFF. CDR3 sequence (DNA): TGTGCCAGCAAGAGACAGGGATCCAGGGCCGGGGAGCTGTTTTTT.

The chain joins TRBV18 to TRBJ2-7; maybe TRBD1 (5 bases). CDR1 KGHSH and CDR2 LQKENI come from the germline V gene. The CDR3 has 16 amino acids. The germline V and J ends were trimmed by 2 bases and 1 base, with 15 bases remaining between them. CDR3 coding DNA: TGTGCCAGCTCACCAATATACCGTAGGGGATCCTACGAGCAGTACTTC. Encoded protein: CASSPIYRRGSYEQYF.

In this sample, this clone turned up a few times. This sequence joins TRBV9 and TRBJ1-1; weak D call: TRBD1 (5 bases). Germline loops: CDR1 SGDLS, CDR2 YYNGEE. This CDR3 has 13 amino acids. V dropped 4 bases and J dropped 5 bases, with 12 bases sitting between them. CDR3 bases: TGTGCCAGCAGCACCGGACGGGGGACTGAAGCTTTCTTT. Translation gives CASSTGRGTEAFF. Complete variable domain (other parts from reference TRBV9 and TRBJ1-1): DSGVTQTPKHLITATGQRVTLRCSPRSGDLSVYWYQQSLDQGLQFLIQYYNGEERAKGNILERFSAQQFPDLHSELNLSSLELGDSALYFCASSTGRGTEAFFGQGTRLTVV.

V usage is TRBV9 and J usage is TRBJ2-1, with 12 positions matching TRBD2. The CDR3 loop spans 17 amino acids. Per germline, CDR1 SGDLS and CDR2 YYNGEE. After removal of 3 bases from V and 0 bases from J, the junction contained 4 bases not matched to a gene. The CDR3 protein is CASSAGLAGTSYNEQFF. The CDR3, as DNA: TGTGCCAGCAGCGCCGGACTAGCGGGGACCTCCTACAATGAGCAGTTCTTC. The whole variable domain, remainder taken from reference TRBV9 and TRBJ2-1, is DSGVTQTPKHLITATGQRVTLRCSPRSGDLSVYWYQQSLDQGLQFLIQYYNGEERAKGNILERFSAQQFPDLHSELNLSSLELGDSALYFCASSAGLAGTSYNEQFFGPGTRLTVL.

This clone was detected only once. This sequence joins TRBV5-1 and TRBJ2-7; 7 bases align to TRBD1. The CDR3 consists of 13 residues. The germline V gene encodes CDR1 SGHRS and CDR2 YFSETQ. Unmatched junction bases numbered 3, after V lost 3 bases and J lost 3 bases. The DNA for the CDR3 is TGCGCCAGCAGCTCAGGGGGATTCTACGAGCAGTACTTC. It translates to CASSSGGFYEQYF.

The chain carries TRBV6-1 and TRBJ2-5, with 9 nucleotides matching TRBD1. The V and J ends lost 4 bases and 1 base, in that order; junction bases with no gene match: 7. The length of the CDR3 is 16 residues. Germline assignment: CDR1 MNHNS and CDR2 SASEGT. The DNA for the CDR3 is TGTGCCAGCAGTGGCGACAGGGGGGCTCTCCAAGAGACCCAGTACTTC. Protein product: CASSGDRGALQETQYF.

About this clone: Other DNA variants within this sample encode the same CDR3. CDR3 nucleotide sequence: TGTGCCAGCAGCTTGACAGGGGGCGATGGCTACACCTTC. This gives the protein CASSLTGGDGYTF. The genes are TRBV7-3 and TRBJ1-2; TRBD1 aligns across 10 bases. V trimming: 3 bases; J trimming: 6 bases; junction bases outside the gene matches: 1. Germline CDR1 reads SGHTA; CDR2 reads FQGTGA. The CDR3 totals 13 residues.

This chain joins TRBV19 and TRBJ1-5; no clear D gene. CDR1 is LNHDA and CDR2 is SQIVND in the germline V gene (reference sequence). The CDR3 runs 14 residues. Trimming left V 5 bases short and J 3 bases short, with 11 bases between. The CDR3 sequence: CASSVGRNNQPQHF. The DNA for the CDR3 is TGTGCCAGTAGTGTCGGACGGAACAATCAGCCCCAGCATTTT.

The gene calls are TRBV7-2 and TRBJ2-7; 10 positions agree with TRBD2. From germline, CDR1 is SGHTA and CDR2 FQGNSA. CDR3 length: 14 residues. J was trimmed by 7 bases and V by 1 base; bases with no gene match: 4. CDR3 coding DNA: TGTGCCAGCAGCTTAGGAATTAGCGGGGGGGAGCAGTACTTC. Amino acid sequence: CASSLGISGGEQYF.

The chain combines TRBV28 with TRBJ2-2; 7 nucleotides match TRBD1. Germline V CDR1 and CDR2: MDHEN, SYDVKM. There are 15 residues in the CDR3. V lost 6 bases, J lost 1 base, and 5 bases stayed unmatched. Here the CDR3 DNA reads TGTGCCAGCAGCCTGACAGGGCTGAACACCGGGGAGCTGTTTTTT. It encodes CASSLTGLNTGELFF.

This clone came up a few times. CDR3 coding DNA: TGTGCCATCAGTGAGTCTTCAGGGCGCGACGAGCAGTACTTC. Encoded protein: CAISESSGRDEQYF. V is TRBV10-3 and J is TRBJ2-7; maybe TRBD1 (5 bases). The CDR3 length is 14 residues. Germline V CDR1 and CDR2: ENHRY, SYGVKD. V lost 0 bases, J lost 5 bases, and 11 bases lay in between.

The chain uses TRBV29-1 and TRBJ1-2; 10 bases map to TRBD1. J lost 8 bases, V lost 6 bases, and 15 bases had no gene match. The CDR3 has 15 residues. CDR1 is SQVTM, CDR2 ANQGSEA, per germline. Here the CDR3 reads CSVTNPGTGVRGYTF. DNA for the CDR3: TGCAGCGTAACCAATCCCGGGACAGGGGTGCGAGGCTACACCTTC.

The rearrangement uses TRBV4-3 and TRBJ2-1, with TRBD2 as a possible D gene (5 bases). Germline values: CDR1 LGHNA, CDR2 YSLEER. The CDR3 consists of 16 residues. The V and J ends lost 1 base and 1 base respectively, with 11 bases between them. The DNA of the CDR3 is TGCGCCAGCAGCCAAGTAACGGGCGGGTCCTACAATGAGCAGTTCTTC. It is translated as CASSQVTGGSYNEQFF.

The gene calls are TRBV6-4 and TRBJ1-1; 8 bases match TRBD1. V shed 2 bases, J shed 8 bases, and the junction held 7 bases outside the gene matches. Germline CDR1 MRHNA, CDR2 SNTAGT. There are 14 residues in the CDR3. The CDR3 DNA reads as TGTGCCAGCAGTGACACCGACAGGGGCGGCGAAGCTTTCTTT. This gives the protein CASSDTDRGGEAFF.

The rearrangement uses TRBV11-2 and TRBJ2-7; tentatively, D is TRBD2 (6 bases). V was trimmed by 6 bases and J by 2 bases, leaving 17 bases between them. CDR3 length: 15 amino acids. Germline V CDR1 and CDR2: SGHAT, FQNNGV. The CDR3 nucleotides read TGTGCCAGCAGTTCGGGTGGCGGGGCCACCTACGAGCAGTACTTC. It yields the protein CASSSGGGATYEQYF.

The J gene is TRBJ2-3, the V gene TRBV2; D is uncertain. Trimming stripped 5 bases from V and 2 bases from J, with 2 bases between. Germline V gene data show CDR1 as SNHLY and CDR2 as FYNNEI. This CDR3 spans 11 amino acids. CDR3 amino acids: CASSNTDTQYF. CDR3 bases: TGTGCCAGCAGTAACACAGATACGCAGTATTTT.

This chain links TRBV27 with TRBJ1-2; 7 nucleotides agree with TRBD1. This CDR3 is built from 14 residues. The trim removed 2 bases at V and 6 bases at J, leaving 6 bases unmatched. Germline CDR1 is MNHEY and CDR2 is SMNVEV (reference sequence). The CDR3 sequence is CASSLTRTGNGYTF. The CDR3 DNA reads as TGTGCCAGCAGTTTAACAAGGACAGGAAATGGCTACACCTTC.

This clone was seen a handful of times. The chain couples TRBV11-2 to TRBJ1-1, with D uncertain. Trimming stripped 2 bases from V and 4 bases from J, with 17 bases between. There are 16 residues in the CDR3. The germline V gene encodes CDR1 SGHAT and CDR2 FQNNGV. CDR3 nucleotides: TGTGCCAGCAGCTTACAGTTCGGCTTACGACGCACTGAAGCTTTCTTT. This gives the protein CASSLQFGLRRTEAFF.

The chain is built from TRBV10-3 and TRBJ1-5; 7 nucleotides match TRBD1. This CDR3 is built from 13 residues. V was clipped by 8 bases and J by 6 bases; unmatched bases: 7. Germline values: CDR1 ENHRY, CDR2 SYGVKD. CDR3 amino acids: CAIQQGDRQPQHF. The CDR3 DNA is TGTGCCATCCAGCAGGGGGATCGTCAGCCCCAGCATTTT.

The J gene is TRBJ1-2, the V gene TRBV10-3; no clear D. This CDR3 contains 14 residues. Germline V gene lookup returns CDR1 ENHRY and CDR2 SYGVKD. Trimming removed 6 bases from V and 4 bases from J, with 15 bases in between. CDR3 nucleotide sequence: TGTGCCATCAGCCCGGCCGGGGTCGGCTATGGCTACACCTTC. Amino acid sequence: CAISPAGVGYGYTF.

The chain is built from TRBV5-1 and TRBJ2-1, with D unclear. The germline gives CDR1 SGHRS, CDR2 YFSETQ. V dropped 0 bases and J dropped 2 bases, with 6 bases sitting between them. This CDR3 has 14 residues. Here the CDR3 reads CASSLAVTYNEQFF. DNA for the CDR3: TGCGCCAGCAGCTTGGCGGTTACCTACAATGAGCAGTTCTTC.

The chain couples TRBV7-2 to TRBJ2-7; no firm D call. Trimming shortened V by 5 bases and J by 9 bases, and 14 bases separated the two germline ends. This CDR3 is 12 amino acids long. CDR1 is SGHTA, CDR2 FQGNSA, per germline. The CDR3 coding sequence is TGTGCCAGCAGCAGCCTTACTTGGGCGCAGTACTTC. Protein sequence: CASSSLTWAQYF.

The genes are TRBV19 and TRBJ2-2; no firm D call. Germline V gene lookup returns CDR1 LNHDA and CDR2 SQIVND (reference sequence). CDR3 length equals 16 residues. The V gene lost 3 bases and the J gene lost 4 bases, with 15 bases spanning the gap. The DNA for the CDR3 is TGTGCCAGTAGTATCCCCCGGGTAAGAAGCACCGGGGAGCTGTTTTTT. It yields the protein CASSIPRVRSTGELFF.